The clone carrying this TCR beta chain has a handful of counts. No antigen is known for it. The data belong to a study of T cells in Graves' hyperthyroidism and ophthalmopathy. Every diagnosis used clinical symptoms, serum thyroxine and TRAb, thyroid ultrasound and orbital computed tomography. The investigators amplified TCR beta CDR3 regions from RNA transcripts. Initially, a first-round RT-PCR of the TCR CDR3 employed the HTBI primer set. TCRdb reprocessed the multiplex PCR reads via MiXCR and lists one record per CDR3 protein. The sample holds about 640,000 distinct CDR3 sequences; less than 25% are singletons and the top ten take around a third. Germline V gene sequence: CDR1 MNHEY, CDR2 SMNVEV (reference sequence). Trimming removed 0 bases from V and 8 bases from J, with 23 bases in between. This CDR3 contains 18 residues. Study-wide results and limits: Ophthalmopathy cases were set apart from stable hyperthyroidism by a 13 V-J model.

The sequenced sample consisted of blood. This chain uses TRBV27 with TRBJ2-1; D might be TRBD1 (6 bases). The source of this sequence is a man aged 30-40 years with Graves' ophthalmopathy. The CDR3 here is CASSLSKGESLGVDEQFF. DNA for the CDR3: TGTGCCAGCAGTTTATCGAAGGGGGAGTCCTTGGGTGTGGATGAGCAGTTCTTC.